What follows are 8 T cell receptor beta chains derived from one specimen sequenced in a study of T cell responses to AZD1222 COVID-19 vaccine. Clones were sequenced by immunoSEQ multiplex PCR, and TCRdb holds only the in-frame ones, with some missing. The top ten hold 6% to 9% of the sample, which has approximately 97,000 clones, approximately 91% seen once. The sample consisted of peripheral blood, taken on day 0 of AZD1222 vaccination. Receptors originate from an adult in good health.

Here the CDR3 reads CASSHGQFSDTQYF. The CDR3 DNA sequence: TGTGCCAGCAGCCATGGACAGTTTTCAGATACGCAGTATTTT. This chain uses TRBV5-5 with TRBJ2-3; possibly TRBD1 for D (6 bases). This CDR3 has 14 residues. Looked up from germline, CDR1 is SGHKS and CDR2 is YYEKEE (reference sequence). With 4 bases removed from V and 4 bases from J, the gap between germline ends came to 13 bases.

The chain links TRBV28 to TRBJ2-2; tentative D call: TRBD1 (5 bases). V was pared by 3 bases and J by 0 bases, with 17 bases between. There are 18 residues in the CDR3. Germline CDR1 MDHEN, CDR2 SYDVKM. CDR3 amino acids: CASSFSLGQGANTGELFF. As DNA, the CDR3 is TGTGCCAGCAGTTTTAGTCTTGGGCAGGGCGCGAACACCGGGGAGCTGTTTTTT. Looking up the rest from reference TRBV28 and TRBJ2-2 gives the full variable domain: DVKVTQSSRYLVKRTGEKVFLECVQDMDHENMFWYRQDPGLGLRLIYFSYDVKMKEKGDIPEGYSVSREKKERFSLILESASTNQTSMYLCASSFSLGQGANTGELFFGEGSRLTVL.

The chain is built from TRBV28 and TRBJ2-6; possible D gene TRBD1, 6 bases. Germline CDR1 MDHEN, CDR2 SYDVKM. Trimming pared 0 bases from V and 0 bases from J, leaving 12 bases between. The CDR3 runs 18 residues. CDR3 protein: CASSLWDSDFSGANVLTF. The CDR3 coding sequence is TGTGCCAGCAGTTTATGGGACAGTGATTTCTCTGGGGCCAACGTCCTGACTTTC.

V is TRBV4-1 and J is TRBJ2-1, with 16 positions matching TRBD2. CDR1 MGHRA and CDR2 YSYEKL come from the germline V gene. This CDR3 is 18 amino acids long. The V segment lost 3 bases and the J segment 9 bases; nucleotides outside the gene matches: 11. CDR3 sequence reads: CASSQSPGLAGGLGEQFF. CDR3 bases: TGCGCCAGCAGCCAGAGCCCGGGACTAGCGGGGGGGCTGGGTGAGCAGTTCTTC.

V gene TRBV7-3 combines with J gene TRBJ1-2; 8 nucleotides match TRBD1. This CDR3 spans 13 amino acids. Germline V gene lookup returns CDR1 SGHTA and CDR2 FQGTGA. The ends lost 0 bases at V and 13 bases at J; junction bases unmatched: 7. DNA of the CDR3: TGTGCCAGCAGCTTAACTGGGCAGGGGGCGCCCACCTTC. This gives the protein CASSLTGQGAPTF.

In this sample, this clone turned up once. The rearrangement links TRBV6-1 to TRBJ1-2; D not certain. The V and J ends lost 1 base and 12 bases respectively, with 12 bases between them. CDR3 size: 12 residues. The germline V gene encodes CDR1 MNHNS and CDR2 SASEGT. CDR3 residues: CASSEERVGHTF. The CDR3 nucleotides are TGTGCCAGCAGTGAAGAAAGGGTAGGGCACACCTTC.

The chain is built from TRBV24-1 and TRBJ2-5, with D perhaps matching TRBD2 (5 bases). V was cut by 4 bases and J by 5 bases, with 19 bases left in between. The CDR3 runs to 16 residues. Germline V gives CDR1 KGHDR, CDR2 SFDVKD. The CDR3 reads CATSDPGHGGEETQYF. The CDR3 DNA is TGTGCCACCAGTGACCCCGGGCACGGAGGTGAGGAGACCCAGTACTTC.

The chain joins TRBV5-1 to TRBJ2-5; 11 bases line up with TRBD2. The CDR3 length is 16 residues. Trimming cost V 2 bases and J 5 bases; bases outside gene matches: 8. Germline CDR1 and CDR2: SGHRS and YFSETQ. In DNA, the CDR3 is TGCGCCAGCAGCTTTGGAGCTAGCGGGGGGCGGGAGACCCAGTACTTC. This sequence encodes CASSFGASGGRETQYF.